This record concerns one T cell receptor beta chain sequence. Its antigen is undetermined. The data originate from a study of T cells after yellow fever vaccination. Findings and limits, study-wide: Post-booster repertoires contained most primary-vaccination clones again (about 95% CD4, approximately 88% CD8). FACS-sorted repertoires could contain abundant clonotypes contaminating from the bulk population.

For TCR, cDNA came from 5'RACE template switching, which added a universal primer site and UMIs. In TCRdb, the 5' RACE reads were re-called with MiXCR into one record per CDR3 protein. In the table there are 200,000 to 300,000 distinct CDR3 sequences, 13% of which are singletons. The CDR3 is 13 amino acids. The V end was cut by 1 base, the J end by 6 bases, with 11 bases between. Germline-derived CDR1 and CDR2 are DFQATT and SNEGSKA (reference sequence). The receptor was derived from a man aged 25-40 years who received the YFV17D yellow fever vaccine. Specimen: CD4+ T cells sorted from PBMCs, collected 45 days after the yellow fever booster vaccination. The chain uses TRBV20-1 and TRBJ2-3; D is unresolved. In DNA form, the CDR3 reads TGCAGTGCTAGAGGTGGAGTTGACGATACGCAGTATTTT. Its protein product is CSARGGVDDTQYF.